What follows describes a single T cell receptor (beta chain). The CDR3 length is 17 residues. Germline loops: CDR1 SEHNR, CDR2 FQNEAQ (reference sequence). Between the trimmed V and J ends, which lost 1 base and 6 bases, there was a span of 18 bases. The data belong to a study of cytomegalovirus exposure and HLA in healthy donors. Study-wide background: The approximately 710 first-cohort repertoires and the approximately 130 validation repertoires shared the same platform, a later analysis reported.

Profiling relied on immunoSEQ multiplex PCR, and the TCRdb table lists in-frame clones only, not all of them. The table records about 180,000 clones, more than 75% of them present only once. The specimen sequenced was PBMCs. This clonotype was sampled from a woman between 25 and 40 years old in good health and CMV-seronegative. The chain has TRBV7-9 and TRBJ2-2; TRBD1 might be the D (6 bases). The CDR3 coding sequence is TGTGCCAGCAGCTTAGGGGGAGCCGGGACAAAATCCGGGGAGCTGTTTTTT. Protein: CASSLGGAGTKSGELFF.